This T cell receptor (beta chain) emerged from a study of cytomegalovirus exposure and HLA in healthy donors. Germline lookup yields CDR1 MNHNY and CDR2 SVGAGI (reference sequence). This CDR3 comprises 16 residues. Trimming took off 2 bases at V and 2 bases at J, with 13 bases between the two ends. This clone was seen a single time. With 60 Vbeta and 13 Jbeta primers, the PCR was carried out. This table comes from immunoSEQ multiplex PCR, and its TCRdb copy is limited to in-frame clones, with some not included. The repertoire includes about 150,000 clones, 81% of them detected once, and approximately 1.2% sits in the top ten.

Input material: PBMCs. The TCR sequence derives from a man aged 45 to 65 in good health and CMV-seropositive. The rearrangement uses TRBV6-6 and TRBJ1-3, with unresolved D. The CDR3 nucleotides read TGTGCCAGCAGTTACGGCCAAACCAGTCCTGGAAACACCATATATTTT. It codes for CASSYGQTSPGNTIYF.